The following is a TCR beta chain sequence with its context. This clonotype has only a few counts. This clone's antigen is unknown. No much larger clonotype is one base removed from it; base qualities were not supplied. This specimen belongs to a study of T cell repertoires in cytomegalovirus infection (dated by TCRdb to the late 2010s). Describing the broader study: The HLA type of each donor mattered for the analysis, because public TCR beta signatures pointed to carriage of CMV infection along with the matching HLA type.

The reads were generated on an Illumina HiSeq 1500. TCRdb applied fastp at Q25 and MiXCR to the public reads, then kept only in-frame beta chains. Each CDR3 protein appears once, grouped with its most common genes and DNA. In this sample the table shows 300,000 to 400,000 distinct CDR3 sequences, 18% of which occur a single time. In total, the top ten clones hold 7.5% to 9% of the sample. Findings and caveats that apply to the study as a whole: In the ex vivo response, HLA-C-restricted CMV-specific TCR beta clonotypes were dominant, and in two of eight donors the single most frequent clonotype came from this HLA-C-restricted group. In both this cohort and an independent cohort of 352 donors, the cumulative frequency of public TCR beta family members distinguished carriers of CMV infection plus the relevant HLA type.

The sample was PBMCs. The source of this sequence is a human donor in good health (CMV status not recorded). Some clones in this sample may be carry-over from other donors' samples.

The CDR3 loop reads CSASQVGNEQFF. The DNA sequence is as follows: TGCAGTGCTTCCCAGGTTGGCAATGAGCAGTTCTTC. The V and J genes are TRBV20-1 and TRBJ2-1; no D segment can be confidently identified. Looking up the germline V gene (reference sequence) yields CDR1 DFQATT and CDR2 SNEGSKA. The CDR3 covers 12 residues, taking in both the cysteine and the phenylalanine. The only DNA kept is the CDR3, 36 bases in frame from the first base. Between the V and J ends, shortened by 5 bases and 6 bases respectively, the junction contains 11 bases.